These 16 T cell receptor beta chains were all obtained from the same sample, sequenced in a study of beta chain features in type 1 diabetes. The investigators reverse transcribed all of the isolated RNA, so they sequenced expressed TCRB transcripts. Libraries were prepared by immunoSEQ multiplex PCR; TCRdb keeps only in-frame clonotypes and omits some of them. The table shows fewer than 650,000 clones, with around 16% occurring only once. Sequencing was carried out using naive CD4+ T cells from blood. The receptors were gathered from a man younger than 30 in good health.

The table lists this clone with a few counts. The chain carries TRBV7-9 and TRBJ2-7; the D gene is possibly TRBD1 (6 bases). V lost 0 bases and J lost 5, with 14 bases in between. The CDR3 has 15 residues. Germline values: CDR1 SEHNR, CDR2 FQNEAQ (reference sequence). The CDR3, as DNA: TGTGCCAGCAGCTTAGCGCCACAGGGAAGAAACGAGCAGTACTTC. It yields the protein CASSLAPQGRNEQYF.

The chain couples TRBV7-9 to TRBJ1-1; no clear D gene. Germline CDR1 is SEHNR and CDR2 is FQNEAQ (reference sequence). The CDR3 contains 13 residues. V was pared by 2 bases and J by 1 base, with 5 bases between. CDR3 nucleotide sequence: TGTGCCAGCAGCTTACTGGGGAACACTGAAGCTTTCTTT. Protein product: CASSLLGNTEAFF.

The rearrangement uses TRBV5-4 and TRBJ1-2; no reliable D call. Trimming left V 7 bases short and J 4 bases short, with 8 bases between. CDR1 is SGHNT, CDR2 YYREEE, per germline (reference sequence). CDR3 length equals 11 residues. CDR3 coding DNA: TGTGCCAGCGGAGAGCGCTATGGCTACACCTTC. Residues: CASGERYGYTF.

The DNA for the CDR3 is TGTGCCAGCAGCCGGAACAGGGCGGAGACCCAGTACTTC. Its protein product is CASSRNRAETQYF. The chain joins TRBV7-7 to TRBJ2-5, with a weak D call TRBD1 (6 bases). V lost 5 bases and J lost 5, with 12 bases in between. The CDR3 consists of 13 residues. Germline CDR1 SSHAT, CDR2 FNYEAQ (reference sequence).

There are a few counts of this clone. The V call is TRBV18, the J call TRBJ2-1, with a possible D match to TRBD1 (6 bases). V lost 6 bases and J 0 bases, leaving 18 bases between the germline ends. The CDR3 consists of 17 residues. Germline values: CDR1 KGHSH, CDR2 LQKENI. CDR3 sequence (DNA): TGTGCCAGCTCTAAAGAACAGGGAGCGTTCTCCTACAATGAGCAGTTCTTC. This sequence encodes CASSKEQGAFSYNEQFF.

This clone has just a few counts. V and J are TRBV9 and TRBJ2-7, with TRBD2 identical over 12 bases. V was pared by 0 bases and J by 0 bases, with 4 bases of the junction left unmatched. CDR1 and CDR2 from the germline V gene are SGDLS and YYNGEE. This CDR3 has 17 residues. The CDR3 sequence: CASSVGTSGTFSYEQYF. The DNA of the CDR3 is TGTGCCAGCAGCGTAGGGACTAGCGGGACTTTCTCCTACGAGCAGTACTTC.

This clone is a singleton in its sample. V usage is TRBV7-2 and J usage is TRBJ2-6; no reliable D call. The CDR3 has 17 amino acids. V lost 1 base and J lost 2, with 12 bases in between. Germline values: CDR1 SGHTA, CDR2 FQGNSA. The DNA of the CDR3 is TGTGCCAGCAGCTTAGGAATGGGCTTACCTGGGGCCAACGTCCTGACTTTC. The encoded protein is CASSLGMGLPGANVLTF.

This clone was seen more than once but under ten times. The J gene is TRBJ1-5, the V gene TRBV14, with D unresolved. The germline V and J ends were trimmed by 4 bases and 4 bases, with 11 bases remaining between them. The CDR3 is 14 residues long. Germline assignment: CDR1 SGHDN and CDR2 FVKESK. The CDR3 loop is CASSRFGPNQPQHF. As DNA, the CDR3 is TGTGCCAGCAGCCGATTCGGGCCTAATCAGCCCCAGCATTTT.

In its sample, this clone was seen a few times. CDR3 DNA: TGTGCCAGCAGCTTAGGGAGTCGAGAGACCCAGTACTTC. This translates into CASSLGSRETQYF. This sequence joins TRBV7-3 and TRBJ2-5, with D possibly being TRBD2 (5 bases). V shed 2 bases and J shed 4 bases, with 8 bases lying between them. CDR1 and CDR2 (germline): SGHTA, FQGTGA. This CDR3 is built from 13 residues.

The chain couples TRBV9 to TRBJ1-2, with D possibly matching TRBD1 (6 bases). The CDR3 totals 15 residues. Per the germline V gene, CDR1 is SGDLS and CDR2 is YYNGEE. The V end lost 4 bases, the J end lost 1 base, and 14 bases lay between the germline ends. The CDR3 sequence: CASSPLRTDNYGYTF. As DNA, the CDR3 is TGTGCCAGCAGCCCCCTAAGGACAGATAACTATGGCTACACCTTC.

This clone was seen only a few times. The chain is built from TRBV7-9 and TRBJ1-4, with a weak D call TRBD1 (6 bases). V shed 1 base and J shed 7 bases, with 10 bases lying between them. The V gene's germline CDR1 is SEHNR and CDR2 FQNEAQ (reference sequence). This CDR3 has 14 residues. The DNA for the CDR3 is TGTGCCAGCAGCTTAGACAGGGTCGGTGAAAAACTGTTTTTT. As protein: CASSLDRVGEKLFF.

The chain recombines TRBV10-3 with TRBJ2-3; 7 nucleotides match TRBD2. V gave up 9 bases and J gave up 4 bases; unmatched junction bases: 7. The CDR3 loop spans 13 amino acids. The germline V gene has CDR1 ENHRY and CDR2 SYGVKD. The CDR3 protein is CAMAGLAADTQYF. The CDR3 DNA follows: TGTGCCATGGCGGGGCTAGCGGCAGATACGCAGTATTTT.

V gene TRBV7-3 combines with J gene TRBJ2-2, with D possibly being TRBD2 (5 bases). CDR3 size: 15 residues. Trimming took 5 bases from V and 6 from J, leaving 16 bases between them. Germline CDR1 SGHTA, CDR2 FQGTGA. The CDR3 sequence: CASSQSVPGAGELFF. The DNA of the CDR3 is TGTGCCAGCAGCCAAAGCGTGCCCGGGGCCGGGGAGCTGTTTTTT.

This clone was picked up a small number of times. This sequence joins TRBV14 and TRBJ2-6; 11 nucleotides align to TRBD1. V trimming: 4 bases; J trimming: 0 bases; junction bases outside the gene matches: 8. CDR3 length: 19 residues. In germline, CDR1 is SGHDN, CDR2 FVKESK. The CDR3 sequence is CASSRGQGARVSGANVLTF. The CDR3 DNA follows: TGTGCCAGCAGCCGAGGACAGGGGGCGCGGGTCTCTGGGGCCAACGTCCTGACTTTC.

Here the CDR3 DNA reads TGTGCCAGCAAAACCGGGACACGGGGAAACACCATATATTTT. This translates into CASKTGTRGNTIYF. The rearrangement uses TRBV27 and TRBJ1-3, with a possible D match to TRBD1 (6 bases). Deletions cut 7 bases from V and 4 bases from J, with 14 bases between. From germline, CDR1 is MNHEY and CDR2 SMNVEV (reference sequence). The CDR3 spans 14 residues.

CDR3 nucleotides: TGTGCCAGCAGTGAAGAGGGATTCTCTGGAAACACCATATATTTT. Its translation: CASSEEGFSGNTIYF. This chain connects TRBV2 to TRBJ1-3; the D is unclear. CDR1 and CDR2 from the germline V gene are SNHLY and FYNNEI. The CDR3 is 15 residues long. Deletions cut 1 base from V and 0 bases from J, with 7 bases between.